The 7 T cell receptor beta chains below all came from one sample that was sequenced in a study of cytomegalovirus exposure and HLA in healthy donors. PCR was performed using 60 Vbeta and 13 Jbeta primers. TCRdb keeps only in-frame clones here, not all; method: immunoSEQ multiplex PCR. Among about 130,000 clones listed, approximately 75% were seen once. The sample was PBMCs. These receptors were obtained from a woman in her thirties or forties in good health and CMV-seropositive.

V and J are TRBV6-5 and TRBJ1-2; D gene ambiguous. Germline assignment: CDR1 MNHEY and CDR2 SVGAGI. Trimming took off 6 bases at V and 0 bases at J, with 14 bases between the two ends. CDR3 length: 15 residues. The CDR3 spells CASSPWIATNYGYTF. The CDR3 DNA follows: TGTGCCAGCAGCCCATGGATAGCAACTAACTATGGCTACACCTTC.

The chain carries TRBV2 and TRBJ2-1; TRBD2 is a possible D gene (5 bases). The CDR3 sequence is 10 residues long. CDR1 is SNHLY, CDR2 FYNNEI, per germline. V lost 8 bases and J lost 9, with 8 bases in between. This chain's CDR3 is CASEGIEQFF. As DNA, the CDR3 is TGTGCCAGCGAGGGTATTGAGCAGTTCTTC.

The chain uses TRBV5-4 and TRBJ1-2; a weak D match, TRBD1 (6 bases). Trimming cost V 0 bases and J 7 bases, with 13 bases left between them. Germline V CDR1 and CDR2: SGHNT, YYREEE (reference sequence). The CDR3 has 14 amino acids. CDR3 sequence: CASSLDTGILGYTF. The CDR3 DNA is TGTGCCAGCAGCTTGGATACAGGGATTCTTGGCTACACCTTC.

The V gene is TRBV7-3, the J gene TRBJ2-1; unclear D gene. The CDR3 runs to 13 residues. Germline CDR1 reads SGHTA; CDR2 reads FQGTGA. V gave up 2 bases and J gave up 8 bases, with 10 bases separating them. DNA of the CDR3: TGTGCCAGCAGCTTAGGAACTCGGGATGAGCAGTTCTTC. Translation gives CASSLGTRDEQFF.

In its sample, this clone was seen a few times. CDR3 sequence (DNA): TGTGCCAGCAGTTCTACGGGAGGGGAACAGGAGACCCAGTACTTC. Translating gives CASSSTGGEQETQYF. The chain couples TRBV7-6 to TRBJ2-5; 8 positions match TRBD2. The CDR3 is 15 amino acids. In germline, CDR1 is SGHVS, CDR2 FNYEAQ. V shed 6 bases and J 5 bases; nucleotides not matched to a gene: 11.

The V gene is TRBV6-4, the J gene TRBJ1-2; TRBD1 agrees at 8 bases. Trimming at V came to 10 bases and at J to 2 bases, leaving 9 bases not matched to a gene. This CDR3 spans 14 amino acids. From germline, CDR1 is MRHNA and CDR2 SNTAGT. CDR3 sequence: CANQTGTGNYGYTF. The DNA for the CDR3 is TGTGCCAACCAGACCGGGACAGGAAACTATGGCTACACCTTC.

Of note for this clone: A read error may account for a junction end that differs from germline. V and J are TRBV19 and TRBJ1-5, with TRBD1 matching over 7 bases. Germline CDR1 LNHDA, CDR2 SQIVND (reference sequence). The CDR3 contains 13 residues. The CDR3 DNA is TGTGCCAGTAGTACAGGGGGGAATCGGCCCCAGCATTTT. It is translated as CASSTGGNRPQHF.